This T cell receptor (beta chain) is from a study of T cell changes during pregnancy in multiple sclerosis. CDR3 length: 15 residues. CDR1 and CDR2 (germline): SEHNR, FQNEAQ (reference sequence). Trimming took 4 bases from V and 0 from J; bases not matched to a gene: 4. The table came from immunoSEQ multiplex PCR; TCRdb's copy has only in-frame clones and leaves some out. The table has about 130,000 clones, around 97% seen once; the top ten hold less than 0.55%. The chain has TRBV7-9 and TRBJ2-7; 9 bases are a match to TRBD2. This clonotype originated in a female donor with multiple sclerosis, enrolled in a pregnancy study. The sample consisted of peripheral blood, taken after pregnancy. The CDR3 nucleotides read TGTGCCAGCAGCTCCACTAGCGGGCCCTCCTACGAGCAGTACTTC. Protein product: CASSSTSGPSYEQYF.